The 28 T cell receptor beta chains presented below share a single source sample, sequenced in a study of T cell repertoires in cytomegalovirus infection. TCRdb called the reads again in MiXCR, with one record for every CDR3 protein. This sample carries about 180,000 distinct CDR3 sequences, approximately 15% of them seen once, and the ten largest clones take 25% to 30%. Sample: PBMCs. These receptor sequences come from a human donor in good health (CMV status not recorded). Some clones in this sample may be carry-over from other donors' samples.

This clonotype turned up a few times. V gene TRBV6-2 or TRBV6-3 combines with J gene TRBJ1-1; 7 bases are shared with TRBD1. In germline, CDR1 is MNHEY, CDR2 SVGEGT. The CDR3 totals 14 residues. Trimming at V came to 6 bases and at J to 4 bases, leaving 8 bases not matched to a gene. CDR3 residues: CASRKTGVGTEAFF. CDR3 nucleotide sequence: TGTGCCAGCAGAAAAACAGGGGTGGGCACTGAAGCTTTCTTT.

This clonotype has ten or more counts. V and J are TRBV5-1 and TRBJ2-3; maybe TRBD2 (5 bases). This CDR3 contains 16 residues. Germline V CDR1 and CDR2: SGHRS, YFSETQ. The V gene lost 1 base and the J gene lost 2 bases, with 14 bases spanning the gap. The CDR3 DNA follows: TGCGCCAGCAGCTTGTCCAGCGGAAAGAACACAGATACGCAGTATTTT. As protein: CASSLSSGKNTDTQYF.

This clonotype was counted between two and nine times. This chain uses TRBV11-2 with TRBJ2-4; D possibly corresponds to TRBD2 (5 bases). The length of the CDR3 is 14 residues. V was shortened by 1 base and J by 9 bases, with 13 bases between the two germline ends. Germline CDR1 is SGHAT and CDR2 is FQNNGV. The DNA of the CDR3 is TGTGCCAGCAGCTTAGTCCGGGGATTGGGCATTCAGTACTTC. This encodes CASSLVRGLGIQYF.

This clonotype appeared many times. The rearrangement links TRBV6-1 to TRBJ1-1; 7 bases match TRBD1. Germline lookup yields CDR1 MNHNS and CDR2 SASEGT. V lost 8 bases to trimming and J lost 1 base; unmatched junction nucleotides: 16. This CDR3 is 17 amino acids long. The chain's CDR3 is CASWPGTRGTANTEAFF. The CDR3 coding sequence is TGTGCCAGCTGGCCGGGGACCAGGGGGACAGCGAACACTGAAGCTTTCTTT.

V gene TRBV19 combines with J gene TRBJ1-1; the D is unclear. The V gene lost 5 bases and the J gene lost 4 bases, with 11 bases spanning the gap. From germline, CDR1 is LNHDA and CDR2 SQIVND (reference sequence). There are 13 residues in the CDR3. DNA of the CDR3: TGTGCCAGTAGTCTGGACCTCGCCACTGAAGCTTTCTTT. This codes for CASSLDLATEAFF.

The chain carries TRBV20-1 and TRBJ2-7; D gene unclear. Deletions cut 2 bases from V and 5 bases from J, with 10 bases between. Germline CDR1 is DFQATT and CDR2 is SNEGSKA (reference sequence). The CDR3 contains 12 residues. DNA of the CDR3: TGCAGTGCTAGAACAGAGATCCACGAGCAGTACTTC. It codes for CSARTEIHEQYF.

This clonotype was counted ten times or more. DNA for the CDR3: TGTGCCAGCAGCTTATCGGCCCGCCACGGACATTCCTCCTACGAGCAGTACTTC. Translating it yields CASSLSARHGHSSYEQYF. The genes are TRBV7-9 and TRBJ2-7; a possible D gene is TRBD1 (5 bases). The CDR3 consists of 18 residues. Trimming pared 2 bases from V and 0 bases from J, leaving 20 bases between. Looked up from germline, CDR1 is SEHNR and CDR2 is FQNEAQ (reference sequence).

Many counts were recorded for this clonotype. The chain joins TRBV7-2 to TRBJ2-3; D perhaps matches TRBD1 (5 bases). CDR1 and CDR2 from the germline V gene are SGHTA and FQGNSA. This CDR3 is built from 14 residues. Trimming removed 6 bases at V and 2 bases at J, with 12 bases between. For the CDR3, the DNA is TGTGCCAGCAGGCCAGGGTCTTACACAGATACGCAGTATTTT. Amino acids: CASRPGSYTDTQYF.

This clonotype has ten or more counts. The chain couples TRBV12-3 or TRBV12-4 to TRBJ2-3; D could derive from TRBD1 or TRBD2 (5 bases each). The CDR3 loop spans 13 amino acids. Trimming cost V 5 bases and J 4 bases, with 10 bases left between them. This CDR3 reads CASSGGSADTQYF. The CDR3 DNA follows: TGTGCCAGCAGTGGGGGATCCGCAGATACGCAGTATTTT.

This clonotype was picked up many times. The CDR3 is CASVPGQAYNEQFF. In DNA, the CDR3 is TGTGCTAGTGTACCGGGACAGGCGTACAATGAGCAGTTCTTC. The chain links TRBV12-5 to TRBJ2-1, with TRBD1 matching 8 bases. Germline CDR1 and CDR2: LGHNT and FRNRAP. V was pared by 7 bases and J by 4 bases, with 6 bases of the junction left unmatched. The CDR3 runs 14 residues.

This clonotype was observed a few times. This chain uses TRBV3-1 with TRBJ2-7; perhaps D is TRBD1 or TRBD2 (5 bases each). V was shortened by 0 bases and J by 4 bases, with 16 bases between the two germline ends. The germline gives CDR1 LGHDT, CDR2 YNNKEL (reference sequence). The CDR3 contains 16 residues. CDR3 in DNA: TGTGCCAGCAGCCAAGAAGACCGGGGCCCGCCTTACGAGCAGTACTTC. Its translation is CASSQEDRGPPYEQYF.

The V call is TRBV19, the J call TRBJ1-5; the D is unclear. This CDR3 spans 15 amino acids. Germline assignment: CDR1 LNHDA and CDR2 SQIVND (reference sequence). V lost 4 bases, J lost 0 bases, and 10 bases lay in between. CDR3 DNA: TGTGCCAGTAGTAAGGGAGGAGATAGCAATCAGCCCCAGCATTTT. The encoded protein is CASSKGGDSNQPQHF.

The table lists this clonotype with many counts. The chain combines TRBV29-1 with TRBJ2-7, with D possibly matching TRBD1 (5 bases). From germline, CDR1 is SQVTM and CDR2 ANQGSEA. CDR3 length: 10 amino acids. V lost 4 bases and J 7 bases, leaving 8 bases between the germline ends. The CDR3, as DNA: TGCAGCGTTGTGAAGGGGGAGCAGTACTTC. It encodes CSVVKGEQYF.

Many counts were recorded for this clonotype. The CDR3 DNA is TGTGCCAGCAGCCGGCCCCCCTTGTTCTATACGCAGTATTTT. Translating it yields CASSRPPLFYTQYF. The V gene is TRBV7-2, the J gene TRBJ2-3; D is unclear. This CDR3 spans 14 amino acids. V lost 5 bases and J 7 bases, leaving 16 bases between the germline ends. The V gene's germline CDR1 is SGHTA and CDR2 FQGNSA.

This clonotype showed up many times. The chain joins TRBV7-2 to TRBJ1-2; TRBD1 matches at 9 bases. CDR3 length: 13 residues. After removal of 6 bases from V and 3 bases from J, the junction contained 2 bases not matched to a gene. Looked up from germline, CDR1 is SGHTA and CDR2 is FQGNSA. The CDR3 nucleotides read TGTGCCAGCAGATGGGACAGGGACTATGGCTACACCTTC. Protein product: CASRWDRDYGYTF.

This clonotype was recorded once. The chain joins TRBV10-3 to TRBJ1-5; D gene ambiguous. The CDR3 sequence is 14 residues long. CDR1 is ENHRY, CDR2 SYGVKD, per germline. V dropped 3 bases and J dropped 1 base, with 7 bases sitting between them. CDR3 nucleotides: TGTGCCATCAGTGATTGGGCGAGCAATCAGCCCCAGCATTTT. Its protein is CAISDWASNQPQHF.

The chain combines TRBV12-3 or TRBV12-4 with TRBJ2-7; D perhaps matches TRBD1 (5 bases). V was clipped by 3 bases and J by 6 bases, with 12 bases between them. The CDR3 contains 13 residues. The CDR3 nucleotides read TGTGCCAGCAGTTTTTTCTCAGGGTTCGAGCAGTACTTC. Translation: CASSFFSGFEQYF.

This CDR3 is CASSQGGTRGEKLFF. The CDR3 nucleotides read TGTGCCAGCAGCCAAGGGGGGACCCGAGGCGAAAAACTGTTTTTT. The chain links TRBV3-1 to TRBJ1-4; D possibly corresponds to TRBD1 (5 bases). The V end was cut by 1 base, the J end by 8 bases, with 14 bases between. CDR1 LGHDT and CDR2 YNNKEL come from the germline V gene (reference sequence). This CDR3 is built from 15 residues.

This rearrangement joins TRBV5-1 to TRBJ2-7; D is unclear. CDR1 SGHRS and CDR2 YFSETQ come from the germline V gene. This CDR3 comprises 13 residues. V was cut by 1 base and J by 6 bases, with 11 bases left in between. This CDR3 is CASSLFVGGEQYF. The CDR3 DNA is TGCGCCAGCAGCTTGTTTGTTGGTGGCGAGCAGTACTTC.

This clonotype was detected only once. The junction departs from the called germline gene at one end, perhaps through a read error. The chain is built from TRBV24-1 and TRBJ2-1; D perhaps matches TRBD1 (6 bases). CDR1 and CDR2 from the germline V gene are KGHDR and SFDVKD. CDR3 length: 14 amino acids. CDR3 in amino acids: CATSDAGAVNGQFF. The CDR3 DNA sequence: TGTGCCACCAGTGACGCAGGGGCAGTGAATGGGCAGTTCTTC.

This clonotype was counted between two and nine times. The chain employs TRBV12-3 or TRBV12-4 and TRBJ1-6; D call uncertain. V gave up 2 bases and J gave up 0 bases, with 2 bases separating them. This CDR3 spans 14 amino acids. CDR3 sequence (DNA): TGTGCCAGCAGTTTAAGCTCCTATAATTCACCCCTCCACTTT. Translated, it gives CASSLSSYNSPLHF.

This clonotype was picked up a small number of times. The V gene is TRBV29-1, the J gene TRBJ2-7, with D tentatively TRBD2 (5 bases). Per germline, CDR1 SQVTM and CDR2 ANQGSEA. V was trimmed by 0 bases and J by 0 bases, leaving 9 bases between them. The CDR3 is 14 amino acids. The CDR3 DNA reads as TGCAGCGTTGAAGATAGTGGACTCTCCTACGAGCAGTACTTC. Its protein product is CSVEDSGLSYEQYF.

At least ten counts were recorded for this clonotype. The J gene is TRBJ2-5, the V gene TRBV11-2, with unresolved D. CDR1 SGHAT and CDR2 FQNNGV come from the germline V gene. V was pared by 5 bases and J by 1 base, with 14 bases between. The CDR3 has 15 amino acids. The CDR3: CASSRPLGSQETQYF. Here the CDR3 DNA reads TGTGCCAGCAGCCGACCACTGGGGTCCCAAGAGACCCAGTACTTC.

The sample holds a few counts of this clonotype. The rearrangement links TRBV6-4 to TRBJ2-1, with 9 bases lining up with TRBD2. The CDR3 is 15 amino acids. Germline-derived CDR1 and CDR2 are MRHNA and SNTAGT. The trim removed 2 bases at V and 8 bases at J, leaving 7 bases unmatched. This CDR3 reads CASSDDGTSPHEQFF. The CDR3 bases are TGTGCCAGCAGTGACGACGGGACTAGCCCCCATGAGCAGTTCTTC.

This clonotype has just a few counts. The rearrangement uses TRBV14 and TRBJ2-1; 7 bases fit TRBD1. The CDR3 contains 14 residues. The V gene's germline CDR1 is SGHDN and CDR2 FVKESK. Losses at the gene ends were 4 bases for V and 6 bases for J; bases not matched to a gene: 6. The CDR3 is CASSPRDSTNEQFF. CDR3 in DNA: TGTGCCAGCAGCCCTCGGGACAGTACCAATGAGCAGTTCTTC.

A word on this clonotype: The conserved phenylalanine or tryptophan is not found at the CDR3 terminus, so this likely reflects a read error. The chain recombines TRBV27 with TRBJ1-1; a possible D gene is TRBD1 (5 bases). Germline V gives CDR1 MNHEY, CDR2 SMNVEV (reference sequence). With 5 bases removed from V and 1 base from J, the gap between germline ends came to 20 bases. This CDR3 comprises 17 residues. CDR3 protein: CASSLAGTPGPNTEAFC. The CDR3 nucleotides read TGTGCCAGCAGTCTCGCCGGGACCCCAGGCCCGAACACTGAAGCTTTCTGT.

As concerns this clonotype: This could be a read error, since a much larger clone is one nucleotide away. The chain has TRBV7-2 and TRBJ2-7; TRBD1 matches at 7 bases. V dropped 8 bases and J dropped 6; count of bases not matched to a gene: 4. CDR3 size: 11 residues. CDR1 SGHTA and CDR2 FQGNSA come from the germline V gene. The DNA for the CDR3 is TGTGCCAGCTCGAACAGGGGCGAGCAGTACTTC. Protein sequence: CASSNRGEQYF.

This chain joins TRBV5-1 and TRBJ1-1; D not resolved. V was shortened by 0 bases and J by 4 bases, with 10 bases between the two germline ends. The CDR3 totals 14 residues. CDR1 and CDR2 from the germline V gene are SGHRS and YFSETQ. The CDR3 nucleotides read TGCGCCAGCAGCTTGGCAGCCCTGGGCACTGAAGCTTTCTTT. Its translation: CASSLAALGTEAFF.